The next 31 T cell receptor beta chains were all read from a single sample in a study of graft-versus-host responses after intestinal transplantation. Profiled with immunoSEQ multiplex PCR; TCRdb holds only in-frame clones, not every one. This table holds about 21,000 clones, 40% to 45% found once. The authors seeded about 200,000 CFSE-labeled responder cells together with about 200,000 irradiated stimulator cells tagged with violet dye. Sequencing used alloreactive CD8+ T cells from a mixed lymphocyte reaction culture, obtained before intestinal transplant. Subset: CFSE-low proliferating T cells sorted from roughly six-day pre-transplant mixed lymphocyte reaction (GvH or HvG direction). These receptors were obtained from a human patient who received an intestinal transplant.

This clone was counted between two and nine times. The chain couples TRBV7-3 to TRBJ2-1, with TRBD2 matching 9 bases. The J segment lost 7 bases and the V segment lost 5 bases, leaving 21 bases of the junction unmatched. Germline lookup yields CDR1 SGHTA and CDR2 FQGTGA. CDR3 length: 19 amino acids. As DNA, the CDR3 is TGTGCCAGCAGCACAAGAGGACTAGCGAGCTCATGGGGCGGAAATGAGCAGTTCTTC. It codes for CASSTRGLASSWGGNEQFF.

The rearrangement uses TRBV27 and TRBJ2-7; D call uncertain. This CDR3 spans 17 amino acids. V gave up 7 bases and J gave up 1 base, with 23 bases separating them. CDR1 and CDR2 from the germline V gene are MNHEY and SMNVEV (reference sequence). CDR3 DNA sequence: TGTGCCAGCACCTCGTGGGCGGTTAACCCTGTGTCCTACGAGCAGTACTTC. Translating gives CASTSWAVNPVSYEQYF.

The V gene is TRBV27, the J gene TRBJ2-7, with D maybe TRBD1 (6 bases). The CDR3 runs 13 residues. Trimming shortened V by 2 bases and J by 2 bases, and 7 bases separated the two germline ends. The germline gives CDR1 MNHEY, CDR2 SMNVEV (reference sequence). This CDR3 is CASSLGGPYEQYF. Written as DNA, the CDR3 is TGTGCCAGCAGTTTAGGGGGCCCCTACGAGCAGTACTTC.

This sequence joins TRBV5-1 and TRBJ2-6; possible D gene TRBD1, 6 bases. The germline CDR1 and CDR2 sequences are SGHRS and YFSETQ. CDR3 length: 17 residues. V was cut by 7 bases and J by 1 base, with 18 bases left in between. The CDR3: CASSRDTLFSGANVLTF. DNA for the CDR3: TGCGCCAGCTCCCGGGACACGTTATTTTCTGGGGCCAACGTCCTGACTTTC.

The chain uses TRBV19 and TRBJ2-1; 8 bases are a match to TRBD2. This CDR3 spans 16 amino acids. Germline loops: CDR1 LNHDA, CDR2 SQIVND (reference sequence). Germline trimming cut 7 bases from V and 4 bases from J; bases unmatched to any gene: 12. The DNA for the CDR3 is TGTGCCAGTAATCGTCAGGGACTAGTGGCGTACAATGAGCAGTTCTTC. This translates into CASNRQGLVAYNEQFF.

J is TRBJ2-5 and V is TRBV6-5, with 9 nucleotides matching TRBD2. V lost 4 bases to trimming and J lost 5 bases; unmatched junction nucleotides: 11. Germline CDR1 is MNHEY and CDR2 is SVGAGI. The CDR3 runs 16 residues. The CDR3 coding sequence is TGTGCCAGCAGTTCGACCACTAGCGGGTTGGGGGAGACCCAGTACTTC. Protein product: CASSSTTSGLGETQYF.

This chain links TRBV25-1 with TRBJ2-3, with 11 bases aligning to TRBD1. The CDR3 is made up of 15 amino acids. From germline, CDR1 is MGHDK and CDR2 SYGVNS. V was pared by 9 bases and J by 5 bases, with 10 bases of the junction left unmatched. In nucleotides, the CDR3 is TGTGCCAGTGGACAGGGGGCGCCGATGCTAGATACGCAGTATTTT. It specifies CASGQGAPMLDTQYF.

The V and J genes are TRBV4-2 and TRBJ1-1, with 7 bases lining up with TRBD1. J gave up 8 bases and V 1 base, and 7 bases lay outside the gene matches. The CDR3 extends over 14 amino acids. Germline V lookup: CDR1 LGHNA, CDR2 YNFKEQ. The CDR3: CASSQVQGVMEAFF. In DNA, the CDR3 is TGTGCCAGCAGCCAAGTCCAGGGGGTAATGGAAGCTTTCTTT.

This rearrangement joins TRBV13 to TRBJ2-7; 8 nucleotides match TRBD2. The CDR3 length is 15 residues. Germline-derived CDR1 and CDR2 are PRHDT and FYEKMQ (reference sequence). V shed 3 bases, J shed 7 bases, and the junction held 11 bases outside the gene matches. The CDR3 bases are TGTGCCAGCAGCTTGACAGCGGGAGTGGGGTGGGAGCAGTACTTC. It is translated as CASSLTAGVGWEQYF.

The chain recombines TRBV5-1 with TRBJ1-2, with 10 bases aligning to TRBD1. V gave up 5 bases and J gave up 6 bases; unmatched junction bases: 4. The CDR3 sequence is 13 residues long. CDR1 is SGHRS, CDR2 YFSETQ, per germline. This CDR3 is CASRWDRGDGYTF. In nucleotides, the CDR3 is TGCGCCAGCAGATGGGACAGGGGCGATGGCTACACCTTC.

This clone has just a few counts. The chain couples TRBV9 to TRBJ2-1; 8 bases are a match to TRBD2. The V and J ends lost 4 bases and 9 bases, in that order; junction bases with no gene match: 12. There are 15 residues in the CDR3. CDR1 and CDR2 from the germline V gene are SGDLS and YYNGEE. CDR3 sequence reads: CASSPRGGEQIEQFF. In nucleotides, the CDR3 is TGTGCCAGCAGCCCTCGGGGGGGGGAGCAAATTGAGCAGTTCTTC.

The genes are TRBV7-6 and TRBJ2-7, with 8 bases identical to TRBD1. Germline CDR1 is SGHVS and CDR2 is FNYEAQ. This CDR3 has 14 amino acids. The trim removed 5 bases at V and 1 base at J, leaving 4 bases unmatched. The CDR3 region is CASSPTGGSYEQYF. The DNA of the CDR3 is TGTGCCAGCAGCCCTACAGGGGGATCCTACGAGCAGTACTTC.

The gene calls are TRBV19 and TRBJ1-1; D is possibly TRBD1 (5 bases). Germline V gene data show CDR1 as LNHDA and CDR2 as SQIVND (reference sequence). Trimming took 8 bases from V and 5 from J, leaving 12 bases between them. This CDR3 has 12 residues. The DNA of the CDR3 is TGTGCCAGTGCTCCGGGGGTAACTGAAGCTTTCTTT. Translation: CASAPGVTEAFF.

The genes are TRBV30 and TRBJ2-1; D not certain. Trimming left V 2 bases short and J 4 bases short, with 6 bases between. The CDR3 has 12 residues. Germline CDR1 reads GTSNPN; CDR2 reads SVGIG (reference sequence). In DNA, the CDR3 is TGTGCCTGGAGTTTACTATACAATGAGCAGTTCTTC. Translating it yields CAWSLLYNEQFF.

Relative to its sample, this clone is medium-sized (0.01 to 0.1%). V usage is TRBV7-9 and J usage is TRBJ1-5, with D possibly matching TRBD1 (5 bases). V was cut by 1 base and J by 4 bases, with 14 bases left in between. The CDR3 runs 16 residues. Germline V CDR1 and CDR2: SEHNR, FQNEAQ (reference sequence). In nucleotides, the CDR3 is TGTGCCAGCAGCTTAGGAGTCGGGGGACCAAATCAGCCCCAGCATTTT. It specifies CASSLGVGGPNQPQHF.

The J gene is TRBJ2-7, the V gene TRBV19; 8 bases map to TRBD2. This CDR3 spans 15 amino acids. Germline values: CDR1 LNHDA, CDR2 SQIVND (reference sequence). J gave up 0 bases and V 7 bases, and 8 bases lay outside the gene matches. CDR3 DNA: TGTGCCAGTAAGTTCGCCGGGAGGGCCTCCTACGAGCAGTACTTC. It codes for CASKFAGRASYEQYF.

V gene TRBV15 combines with J gene TRBJ2-2; TRBD1 is a possible D gene (6 bases). The CDR3 totals 15 residues. V was trimmed by 5 bases and J by 6 bases, leaving 16 bases between them. The germline V gene encodes CDR1 LNHNV and CDR2 YYDKDF (reference sequence). The CDR3 region is CATSERGQSSGELFF. Here the CDR3 DNA reads TGTGCCACCAGCGAGAGAGGACAGAGCTCCGGGGAGCTGTTTTTT. Filled out from reference TRBV15 and TRBJ2-2, the complete variable domain reads DAMVIQNPRYQVTQFGKPVTLSCSQTLNHNVMYWYQQKSSQAPKLLFHYYDKDFNNEADTPDNFQSRRPNTSFCFLDIRSPGLGDTAMYLCATSERGQSSGELFFGEGSRLTVL.

This clone counts as medium-sized. The rearrangement links TRBV11-2 to TRBJ2-7, with D perhaps matching TRBD1 (5 bases). The CDR3 has 16 residues. The germline V gene encodes CDR1 SGHAT and CDR2 FQNNGV. The V and J ends lost 0 bases and 0 bases respectively, with 12 bases between them. Here the CDR3 DNA reads TGTGCCAGCAGCTTAGATGGGGCAGCCTACTCCTACGAGCAGTACTTC. Amino acids: CASSLDGAAYSYEQYF. The complete variable domain, with remaining parts taken from reference TRBV11-2 and TRBJ2-7, reads EAGVAQSPRYKIIEKRQSVAFWCNPISGHATLYWYQQILGQGPKLLIQFQNNGVVDDSQLPKDRFSAERLKGVDSTLKIQPAKLEDSAVYLCASSLDGAAYSYEQYFGPGTRLTVT.

This clone has only a few counts. The chain couples TRBV28 to TRBJ2-4, with D possibly TRBD1 on 5 matching bases. This CDR3 is 13 amino acids long. Between the trimmed V and J ends, which lost 3 bases and 7 bases, there was a span of 10 bases. CDR1 MDHEN and CDR2 SYDVKM come from the germline V gene. The CDR3 region is CASSLVAGNIQYF. CDR3 coding DNA: TGTGCCAGCAGTTTGGTGGCAGGGAACATTCAGTACTTC. The full variable domain, its missing parts supplied by reference TRBV28 and TRBJ2-4, is DVKVTQSSRYLVKRTGEKVFLECVQDMDHENMFWYRQDPGLGLRLIYFSYDVKMKEKGDIPEGYSVSREKKERFSLILESASTNQTSMYLCASSLVAGNIQYFGAGTRLSVL.

In its sample, this clone is medium-sized. The junction departs from germline at one end; a sequencing error may be responsible. The V call is TRBV30, the J call TRBJ1-4, with D hard to call. This CDR3 is built from 14 residues. CDR1 is GTSNPN and CDR2 is SVGIG in the germline V gene (reference sequence). In DNA form, the CDR3 reads TGTGCCTGGAGTGTTGACATAACTAGTGAAAAACTGTTTTTT. Translated, it gives CAWSVDITSEKLFF.

This clone is medium-sized. V gene TRBV5-4 combines with J gene TRBJ1-2; D gene uncertain. From germline, CDR1 is SGHNT and CDR2 YYREEE (reference sequence). This CDR3 is 11 amino acids long. V gave up 4 bases and J gave up 11 bases, with 12 bases separating them. The CDR3 nucleotides read TGTGCCAGCAGCCGGAAACCAGGTTACACCTTC. Translated, it gives CASSRKPGYTF.

The chain links TRBV6-6 to TRBJ1-5; D is possibly TRBD1 (5 bases). CDR3 length: 14 residues. Trimming stripped 4 bases from V and 6 bases from J, with 13 bases between. Germline V gene lookup returns CDR1 MNHNY and CDR2 SVGAGI (reference sequence). The CDR3 loop reads CASSFQVGGQPQHF. CDR3 nucleotides: TGTGCCAGCAGTTTTCAGGTGGGGGGTCAGCCCCAGCATTTT.

The V call is TRBV7-9, the J call TRBJ2-1, with D maybe TRBD1 (5 bases). With 1 base removed from V and 4 bases from J, the gap between germline ends came to 8 bases. Germline V lookup: CDR1 SEHNR, CDR2 FQNEAQ (reference sequence). The CDR3 runs to 14 residues. Here the CDR3 reads CASSLVQGYNEQFF. The CDR3 nucleotides read TGTGCCAGCAGCTTAGTTCAGGGTTACAATGAGCAGTTCTTC.

The chain carries TRBV5-1 and TRBJ1-1, with 11 positions matching TRBD1. This CDR3 has 16 residues. The V gene's germline CDR1 is SGHRS and CDR2 YFSETQ. V was pared by 4 bases and J by 0 bases, with 5 bases of the junction left unmatched. CDR3 sequence: CASSTRTGGLNTEAFF. CDR3 nucleotide sequence: TGCGCCAGCAGCACTCGGACAGGGGGCTTGAACACTGAAGCTTTCTTT. Variable domain in full (rest from reference TRBV5-1 and TRBJ1-1): KAGVTQTPRYLIKTRGQQVTLSCSPISGHRSVSWYQQTPGQGLQFLFEYFSETQRNKGNFPGRFSGRQFSNSRSEMNVSTLELGDSALYLCASSTRTGGLNTEAFFGQGTRLTVV.

This clone was detected a few times. The chain is built from TRBV7-9 and TRBJ1-1, with D unresolved. Germline assignment: CDR1 SEHNR and CDR2 FQNEAQ (reference sequence). Trimming shortened V by 3 bases and J by 1 base, and 12 bases separated the two germline ends. The length of the CDR3 is 15 residues. The CDR3 reads CASSFLGLGNTEAFF. The CDR3, as DNA: TGTGCCAGCAGCTTTCTAGGTCTCGGGAACACTGAAGCTTTCTTT.

This clone came up a few times. The V gene is TRBV5-6, the J gene TRBJ1-5; D call uncertain. Germline V CDR1 and CDR2: SGHDT, YYEEEE. This CDR3 has 13 residues. V gave up 4 bases and J gave up 5 bases, with 10 bases separating them. The CDR3: CASSPWPDQPQHF. For the CDR3, the DNA is TGTGCCAGCAGCCCTTGGCCGGATCAGCCCCAGCATTTT.

V and J are TRBV25-1 and TRBJ1-1, with 7 positions matching TRBD1. The germline gives CDR1 MGHDK, CDR2 SYGVNS. V gave up 1 base and J gave up 5 bases; unmatched junction bases: 7. The CDR3 extends over 15 amino acids. CDR3 nucleotides: TGTGCCAGCAGTGAATGGGAGGGGGCGCAAACTGAAGCTTTCTTT. It codes for CASSEWEGAQTEAFF.

This clone has only one observation. J is TRBJ1-3 and V is TRBV27; D is unresolved. Germline CDR1 reads MNHEY; CDR2 reads SMNVEV (reference sequence). There are 15 residues in the CDR3. Trimming stripped 8 bases from V and 5 bases from J, with 19 bases between. This CDR3 reads CASRLLADERNTIYF. DNA of the CDR3: TGTGCCAGCCGCCTTCTGGCAGACGAACGAAACACCATATATTTT.

This chain links TRBV19 with TRBJ2-5; 9 bases match TRBD1. Trimming at V came to 5 bases and at J to 5 bases, leaving 12 bases not matched to a gene. CDR1 LNHDA and CDR2 SQIVND come from the germline V gene (reference sequence). CDR3 size: 16 residues. In nucleotides, the CDR3 is TGTGCCAGTAGTCCGACAGGGGGGGTGGCACGGGAGACCCAGTACTTC. Translation: CASSPTGGVARETQYF.

This rearrangement joins TRBV7-3 to TRBJ2-7; D is unresolved. Trimming pared 2 bases from V and 2 bases from J, leaving 7 bases between. The CDR3 runs 13 residues. Germline assignment: CDR1 SGHTA and CDR2 FQGTGA. The CDR3 loop reads CASSLAETYEQYF. As DNA, the CDR3 is TGTGCCAGCAGCTTAGCGGAGACCTACGAGCAGTACTTC.

This clone has only a few counts. The CDR3 nucleotides read TGTGCCAGCAGCTTGACAGACAATCAGCCCCAGCATTTT. Translated, it gives CASSLTDNQPQHF. The chain uses TRBV7-2 and TRBJ1-5, with TRBD1 as a possible D gene (5 bases). V gave up 3 bases and J gave up 3 bases, with 6 bases separating them. CDR1 is SGHTA, CDR2 FQGNSA, per germline. The CDR3 is 13 residues long.